These T cell receptor beta chains were read from a single sample in a study of OX40 agonist ivuxolimab in advanced cancers. Some clones are missing from TCRdb's copy, which holds only in-frame ones; the method was immunoSEQ multiplex PCR. The table shows fewer than 35,000 clones, with approximately 89% occurring only once. The sequencing used CD4+ or CD8+ T cells sorted from blood, collected in a trial of the OX40 agonist ivuxolimab. These receptors were taken from an adult with an advanced solid tumor such as melanoma, head and neck, liver or kidney cancer. CDR3s include the opening cysteine and the closing phenylalanine or tryptophan. D genes are given only for firm matches. Not every row has a clone size; where given, it reads once, few, many or a size class.

D gene	clone size	V gene	J gene	CDR3 DNA	CDR3 protein
NA	NA	TRBV27	TRBJ2-7	TGTGCCAGCAGTTTAGGAGGTTTACCGAGCTCCTACGAGCAGTACTTC	CASSLGGLPSSYEQYF
NA	NA	TRBV5-6	TRBJ2-7	TGTGCCAGCAGCTCGGGCAGTTCTGGCGAGCAGTACTTC	CASSSGSSGEQYF
NA	NA	TRBV27	TRBJ2-7	TGTGCCAGCAGTTTAGCAGGGCTTATCTACGAGCAGTACTTC	CASSLAGLIYEQYF
NA	NA	TRBV4-1	TRBJ1-6	TGCGCCAGCAGCCTATCGGGACAAATCAATTCACCCCTCCACTTT	CASSLSGQINSPLHF
TRBD2	NA	TRBV10-3	TRBJ2-1	TGTGCCATCAGTGAGCCAGTTAGCGGGAGGGGTTCCTACAATGAGCAGTTCTTC	CAISEPVSGRGSYNEQFF
NA	NA	TRBV7-8	TRBJ2-7	TGTGCCAGCACCCCTCCTGAAGAGAACGAGCAGTACTTC	CASTPPEENEQYF
TRBD1	NA	TRBV12-5	TRBJ1-6	TGTGCTAGTGGTTTTAAGGGACAGGGAGAATCACCCCTCCACTTT	CASGFKGQGESPLHF
NA	few	TRBV10-1	TRBJ1-2	TGCGCCAGCAGTGAAACTGGGGGCCTAGAGGGCTACACCTTC	CASSETGGLEGYTF
TRBD2	NA	TRBV7-9	TRBJ2-7	TGTGCCAGCAGCAGCGGGGGCTCCTACGAGCAGTACTTC	CASSSGGSYEQYF
NA	NA	TRBV27	TRBJ1-2	TGTGCCAGCAGTTCACCCATGACAGGAGGTAGCTATGGCTACACCTTC	CASSSPMTGGSYGYTF
TRBD2	once	TRBV7-2	TRBJ2-3	TGTGCCAGCAGCCAGCGGGGGCCCCCCACAGATACGCAGTATTTT	CASSQRGPPTDTQYF
NA	NA	TRBV11-2	TRBJ2-1	TGTGCCAGCAAGGACGGGACCAATGAGCAGTTCTTC	CASKDGTNEQFF
NA	NA	TRBV5-1	TRBJ2-7	TGCGCCATCCGCGCCCCCGGGGATTACGAGCAGTACTTC	CAIRAPGDYEQYF
NA	NA	TRBV6-4	TRBJ2-2	TGTGCCAGCAGTGACTCAGCAACCGGGGAGCTGTTTTTT	CASSDSATGELFF
NA	few	TRBV2	TRBJ1-5	TGTGCCAGCAGTGAAGGACTCAGCAATCAGCCCCAGCATTTT	CASSEGLSNQPQHF
TRBD2	NA	TRBV28	TRBJ2-7	TGTGCCAGCAGCCAAACCGGACTAGCGGGAGGATCCTACGAGCAGTACTTC	CASSQTGLAGGSYEQYF
TRBD1	NA	TRBV19	TRBJ2-7	TGTGCCAGTATGGGACAGTCCCACGAGCAGTACTTC	CASMGQSHEQYF
NA	NA	TRBV10-3	TRBJ2-7	TGTGCCATCAGTGACGTTCGACAGATGAGCTCCTACGAGCAGTACTTC	CAISDVRQMSSYEQYF
NA	once	TRBV5-4	TRBJ2-7	TGTGCCAGCAGCTTAGGGGCGGGGGAGCAGTACTTC	CASSLGAGEQYF
NA	NA	TRBV27	TRBJ2-7	TGTGCCAGCAGTTCCTCCGGGGGCGAAGGAGGTCGGTACTTC	CASSSSGGEGGRYF
NA	once	TRBV5-4	TRBJ2-2	TGTGCCAGCAGCTGGCCGGGGAGAGGGGAGCTGTTTTTT	CASSWPGRGELFF
TRBD2	once	TRBV27	TRBJ2-7	TGTGCCAGCAGTCAAGGGACTAGCGGGCGCTACGAGCAGTACTTC	CASSQGTSGRYEQYF
TRBD1	NA	TRBV7-9	TRBJ2-7	TGTGCCAGCAGCACGCGACAGGGGCGGTACGAGCAGTACTTC	CASSTRQGRYEQYF
TRBD2	once	TRBV7-3	TRBJ2-5	TGTGCCAGCAGCTCCTATGGTCCCCTAGCGGGAGGGGGGGGAGGAGAGACCCAGTACTTC	CASSSYGPLAGGGGGETQYF
NA	NA	TRBV5-4	TRBJ2-7	TGTGCCAGCAGCTTGGGGGGGGACTACGAGCAGTACTTC	CASSLGGDYEQYF
TRBD1	NA	TRBV28	TRBJ1-2	TGTGCCAGCAGCTATCAGGGGGACTATGGCTACACCTTC	CASSYQGDYGYTF